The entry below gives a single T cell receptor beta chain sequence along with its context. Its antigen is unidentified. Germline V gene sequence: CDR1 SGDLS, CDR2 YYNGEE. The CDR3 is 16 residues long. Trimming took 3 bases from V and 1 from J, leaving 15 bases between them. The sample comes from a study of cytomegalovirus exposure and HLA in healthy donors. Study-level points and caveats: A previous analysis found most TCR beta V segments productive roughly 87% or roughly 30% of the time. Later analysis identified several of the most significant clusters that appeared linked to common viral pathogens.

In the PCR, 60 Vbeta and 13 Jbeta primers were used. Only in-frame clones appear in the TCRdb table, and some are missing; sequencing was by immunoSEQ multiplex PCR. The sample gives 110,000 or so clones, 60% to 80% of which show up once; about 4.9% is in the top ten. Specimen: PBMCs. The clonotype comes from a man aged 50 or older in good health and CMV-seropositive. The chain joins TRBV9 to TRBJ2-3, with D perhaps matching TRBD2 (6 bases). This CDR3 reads CASSAASGLRTDTQYF. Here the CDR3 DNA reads TGTGCCAGCAGCGCCGCTTCGGGACTTCGCACAGATACGCAGTATTTT. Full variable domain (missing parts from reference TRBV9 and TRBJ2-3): DSGVTQTPKHLITATGQRVTLRCSPRSGDLSVYWYQQSLDQGLQFLIQYYNGEERAKGNILERFSAQQFPDLHSELNLSSLELGDSALYFCASSAASGLRTDTQYFGPGTRLTVL.